Listed below are T cell receptor beta chains from one sample, sequenced in a study of siplizumab effects on memory and regulatory T cells. The protocol was immunoSEQ multiplex PCR, while the TCRdb copy is restricted to in-frame clones and leaves out a portion. Of more than 60,000 clones listed, 93% are singletons. The specimen sequenced was CD8+ T cells sorted from blood. All receptors come from a human donor in good health. Each CDR3 is given with its conserved first and last residue. The order of the fields is clone size, J gene, V gene, D gene, CDR3 DNA, CDR3 protein. D genes are given only for firm matches. Only part of the rows carry a size: once, few, many, or a class if the clone is expanded.

clone_size: -; j_call: TRBJ2-7; v_call: TRBV19; d_call: TRBD2; cdr3_nt: TGTGCCAGTAGTATCAGTAGCGGGGGGGCTGGCGAGCAGTACTTC; cdr3_aa: CASSISSGGAGEQYF
clone_size: -; j_call: TRBJ1-1; v_call: TRBV29-1; d_call: -; cdr3_nt: TGCAGCGTCCAAGCGGAATCAGGGGCCGGGGACACTGAAGCTTTCTTT; cdr3_aa: CSVQAESGAGDTEAFF
clone_size: -; j_call: TRBJ1-6; v_call: TRBV7-9; d_call: TRBD1; cdr3_nt: TGTGCCAGCTCGACAGGGGGGTTTTCACCCCTCCACTTT; cdr3_aa: CASSTGGFSPLHF
clone_size: -; j_call: TRBJ2-7; v_call: TRBV7-9; d_call: -; cdr3_nt: TGTGCCAGCAGCCTCAGCCGGGGTGAGGAGCAGTACTTC; cdr3_aa: CASSLSRGEEQYF
clone_size: once; j_call: TRBJ2-1; v_call: TRBV6-5; d_call: -; cdr3_nt: TGTGCCAGCAGGGGGATGTACAATGAGCAGTTCTTC; cdr3_aa: CASRGMYNEQFF
clone_size: -; j_call: TRBJ1-5; v_call: TRBV21-1; d_call: -; cdr3_nt: TGTGCCAGCAGCAGGCCGACGGGAGAGGGCAATCAGCCCCAGCATTTT; cdr3_aa: CASSRPTGEGNQPQHF
clone_size: -; j_call: TRBJ2-3; v_call: TRBV7-9; d_call: TRBD2; cdr3_nt: TGTGCCAGCAGCTTAGGGACTAGCGGGGGGGCGGCAGATACGCAGTATTTT; cdr3_aa: CASSLGTSGGAADTQYF
clone_size: once; j_call: TRBJ1-1; v_call: TRBV7-2; d_call: -; cdr3_nt: TGTGCCAGCAGATCTTCGGGCAATCAAGCTTTCTTT; cdr3_aa: CASRSSGNQAFF
clone_size: -; j_call: TRBJ1-2; v_call: TRBV19; d_call: -; cdr3_nt: TGTGCCAGTAGTATAAGTCTCGGACGGTCTAACTATGGCTACACCTTC; cdr3_aa: CASSISLGRSNYGYTF
clone_size: -; j_call: TRBJ2-5; v_call: TRBV9; d_call: TRBD2; cdr3_nt: TGTGCCAGCAGCGGCAGCGGGAGGGAAGAGACCCAGTACTTC; cdr3_aa: CASSGSGREETQYF
clone_size: -; j_call: TRBJ1-5; v_call: TRBV9; d_call: TRBD1; cdr3_nt: TGTGCCAGCAGCGGACAGGGCGAGGGTCAGCCCCAGCATTTT; cdr3_aa: CASSGQGEGQPQHF
clone_size: -; j_call: TRBJ2-1; v_call: TRBV18; d_call: -; cdr3_nt: TGTGCCAGCTCCCTGAATGAGCAGTTCTTC; cdr3_aa: CASSLNEQFF
clone_size: -; j_call: TRBJ1-2; v_call: TRBV6-5; d_call: TRBD1; cdr3_nt: TGTGCCAGCAGTCCCGACAGGGGAAACGGCTACACCTTC; cdr3_aa: CASSPDRGNGYTF
clone_size: -; j_call: TRBJ2-7; v_call: TRBV4-3; d_call: -; cdr3_nt: TGCGCCAGCAGCCAAGATCCTTCCCCCGAGCAGTACTTC; cdr3_aa: CASSQDPSPEQYF
clone_size: -; j_call: TRBJ2-5; v_call: TRBV18; d_call: TRBD2; cdr3_nt: TGTGCCAGCTCACCCCCTGCTAGCGGAGAGACCCAGTACTTC; cdr3_aa: CASSPPASGETQYF
clone_size: -; j_call: TRBJ2-3; v_call: TRBV29-1; d_call: TRBD2; cdr3_nt: TGCAGCGGCCGCGGGGGGTATAGAGATACGCAGTATTTT; cdr3_aa: CSGRGGYRDTQYF
clone_size: -; j_call: TRBJ1-2; v_call: TRBV5-1; d_call: -; cdr3_nt: TGCGCCAGCAGCGTGGACAGTGGAGGGGGTGGCTACACCTTC; cdr3_aa: CASSVDSGGGGYTF
clone_size: once; j_call: TRBJ2-7; v_call: TRBV7-9; d_call: -; cdr3_nt: TGTGCCAGCAGTTCGATTGGGGACGAGCAGTACTTC; cdr3_aa: CASSSIGDEQYF
clone_size: -; j_call: TRBJ1-5; v_call: TRBV27; d_call: TRBD1; cdr3_nt: TGTGCCAGCAGCAACCAGACAGGGATGGGTCGTCAGCCCCAGCATTTT; cdr3_aa: CASSNQTGMGRQPQHF
clone_size: -; j_call: TRBJ2-3; v_call: TRBV12-5; d_call: TRBD1; cdr3_nt: TGTGCTAGTGCCGCCGGGACAGCTAGCACAGATACGCAGTATTTT; cdr3_aa: CASAAGTASTDTQYF
clone_size: -; j_call: TRBJ1-3; v_call: TRBV9; d_call: TRBD1; cdr3_nt: TGTGCCAGCAGCGTCTACCCCGGGACAGGGGGAAACACCATATATTTT; cdr3_aa: CASSVYPGTGGNTIYF
clone_size: -; j_call: TRBJ2-3; v_call: TRBV27; d_call: TRBD2; cdr3_nt: TGTGCCAGCAGATCTACCCCAGCGGGGGTACGCACAGATACGCAGTATTTT; cdr3_aa: CASRSTPAGVRTDTQYF
clone_size: once; j_call: TRBJ1-1; v_call: TRBV28; d_call: -; cdr3_nt: TGTGCCATAACCCCAGGGGTAATGGAAAACACTGAAGCTTTCTTT; cdr3_aa: CAITPGVMENTEAFF